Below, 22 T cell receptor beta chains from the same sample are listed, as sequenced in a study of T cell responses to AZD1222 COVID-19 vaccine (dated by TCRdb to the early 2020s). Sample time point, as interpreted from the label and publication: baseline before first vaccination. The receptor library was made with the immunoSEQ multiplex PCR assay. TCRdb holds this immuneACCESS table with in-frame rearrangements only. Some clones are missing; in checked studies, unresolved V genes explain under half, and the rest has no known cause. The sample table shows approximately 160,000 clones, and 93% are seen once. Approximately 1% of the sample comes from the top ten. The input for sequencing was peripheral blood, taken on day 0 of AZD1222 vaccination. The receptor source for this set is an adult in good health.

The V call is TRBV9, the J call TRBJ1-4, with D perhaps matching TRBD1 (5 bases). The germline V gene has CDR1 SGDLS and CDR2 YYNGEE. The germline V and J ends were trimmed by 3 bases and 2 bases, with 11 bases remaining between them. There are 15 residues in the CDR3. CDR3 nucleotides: TGTGCCAGCAGCGCTTTCGACAGTACTAATGAAAAACTGTTTTTT. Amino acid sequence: CASSAFDSTNEKLFF.

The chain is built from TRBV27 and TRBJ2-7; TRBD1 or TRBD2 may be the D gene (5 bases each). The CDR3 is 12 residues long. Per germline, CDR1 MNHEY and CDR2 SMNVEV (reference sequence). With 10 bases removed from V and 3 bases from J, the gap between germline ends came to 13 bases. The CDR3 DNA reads TGTGCCACTGGTGGGGCGGGCTACGAGCAGTACTTC. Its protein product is CATGGAGYEQYF.

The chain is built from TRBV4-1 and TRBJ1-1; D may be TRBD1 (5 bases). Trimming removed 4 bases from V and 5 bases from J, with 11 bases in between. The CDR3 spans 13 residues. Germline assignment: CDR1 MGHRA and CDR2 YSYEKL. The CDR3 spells CASSPGLGTEAFF. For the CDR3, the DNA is TGCGCCAGCAGCCCAGGGTTAGGGACTGAAGCTTTCTTT.

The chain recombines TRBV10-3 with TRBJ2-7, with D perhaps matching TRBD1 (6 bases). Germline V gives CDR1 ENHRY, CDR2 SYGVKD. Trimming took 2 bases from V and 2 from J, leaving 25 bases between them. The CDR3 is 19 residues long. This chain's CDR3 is CAISELQGPRTTPPYEQYF. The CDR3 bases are TGTGCCATCAGTGAGCTACAGGGCCCGAGAACCACCCCCCCCTACGAGCAGTACTTC.

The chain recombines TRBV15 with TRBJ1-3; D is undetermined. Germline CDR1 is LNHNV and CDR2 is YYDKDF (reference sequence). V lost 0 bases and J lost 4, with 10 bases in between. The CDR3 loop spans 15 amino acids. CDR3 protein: CATSRDRGTGNTIYF. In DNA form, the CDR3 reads TGTGCCACCAGCAGAGATCGAGGAACCGGAAACACCATATATTTT.

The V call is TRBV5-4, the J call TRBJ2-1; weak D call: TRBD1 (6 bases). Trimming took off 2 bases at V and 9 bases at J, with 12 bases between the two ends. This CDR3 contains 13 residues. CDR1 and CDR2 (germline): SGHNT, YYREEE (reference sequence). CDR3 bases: TGTGCCAGCAGCTTCCAGGGGAGCGGTGAGCAGTTCTTC. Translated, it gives CASSFQGSGEQFF.

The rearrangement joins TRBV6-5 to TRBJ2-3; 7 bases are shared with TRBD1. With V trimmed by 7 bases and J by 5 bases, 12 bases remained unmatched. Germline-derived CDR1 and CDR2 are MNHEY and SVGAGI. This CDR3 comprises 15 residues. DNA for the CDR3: TGTGCCAGCACCCCCCTCGAGGGGGCGAGAGATACGCAGTATTTT. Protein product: CASTPLEGARDTQYF.

Written as DNA, the CDR3 is TGTGCCACCAGTGATTGGAGGGGGGGCCCATATGAGCAGTTCTTC. Translation: CATSDWRGGPYEQFF. This sequence joins TRBV24-1 and TRBJ2-1; D may be TRBD2 (7 bases). CDR1 is KGHDR and CDR2 is SFDVKD in the germline V gene. This CDR3 spans 15 amino acids. V lost 2 bases and J 8 bases, leaving 15 bases between the germline ends.

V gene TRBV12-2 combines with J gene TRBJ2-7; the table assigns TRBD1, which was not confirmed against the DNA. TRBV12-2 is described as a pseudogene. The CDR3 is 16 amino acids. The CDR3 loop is CASRPSDILFLHEQYF. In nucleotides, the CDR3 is TGTGCAAGTCGCCCCTCCGACATTTTATTCCTCCACGAGCAGTACTTC.

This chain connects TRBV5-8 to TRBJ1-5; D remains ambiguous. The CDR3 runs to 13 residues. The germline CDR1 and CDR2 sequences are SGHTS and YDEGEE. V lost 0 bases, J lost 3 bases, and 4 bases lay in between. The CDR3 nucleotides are TGTGCCAGCAGCTTGGGCCTCAATCAGCCCCAGCATTTT. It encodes CASSLGLNQPQHF.

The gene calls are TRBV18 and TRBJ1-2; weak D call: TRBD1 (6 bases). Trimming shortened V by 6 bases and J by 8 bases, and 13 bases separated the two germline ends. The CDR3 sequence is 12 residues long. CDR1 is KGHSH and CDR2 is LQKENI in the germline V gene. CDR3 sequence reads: CASSPAGEGYTF. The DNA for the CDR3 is TGTGCCAGCTCCCCGGCAGGGGAGGGCTACACCTTC.

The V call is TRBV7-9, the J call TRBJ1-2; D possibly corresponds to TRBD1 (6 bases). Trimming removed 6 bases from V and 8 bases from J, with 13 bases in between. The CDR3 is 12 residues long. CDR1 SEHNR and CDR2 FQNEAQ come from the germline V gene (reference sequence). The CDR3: CASRDSRGGYTF. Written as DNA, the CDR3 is TGTGCCAGCAGGGATAGCAGGGGAGGCTACACCTTC.

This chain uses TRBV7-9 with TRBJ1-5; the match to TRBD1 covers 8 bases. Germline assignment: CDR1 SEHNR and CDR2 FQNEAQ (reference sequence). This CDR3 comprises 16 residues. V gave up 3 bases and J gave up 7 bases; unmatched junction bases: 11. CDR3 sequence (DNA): TGTGCCAGCAGCTTTGGACAGGGAGGTGGGATACAGCCCCAGCATTTT. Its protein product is CASSFGQGGGIQPQHF. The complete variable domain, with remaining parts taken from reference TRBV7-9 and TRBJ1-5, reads DTGVSQNPRHKITKRGQNVTFRCDPISEHNRLYWYRQTLGQGPEFLTYFQNEAQLEKSRLLSDRFSAERPKGSFSTLEIQRTEQGDSAMYLCASSFGQGGGIQPQHFGDGTRLSIL.

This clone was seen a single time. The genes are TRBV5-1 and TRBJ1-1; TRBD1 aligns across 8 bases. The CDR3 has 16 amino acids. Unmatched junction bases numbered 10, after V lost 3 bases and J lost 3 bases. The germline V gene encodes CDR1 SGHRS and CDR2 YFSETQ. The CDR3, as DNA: TGCGCCAGCAGCTCCTCCTCTACAGGGGGGTACACTGAAGCTTTCTTT. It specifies CASSSSSTGGYTEAFF.

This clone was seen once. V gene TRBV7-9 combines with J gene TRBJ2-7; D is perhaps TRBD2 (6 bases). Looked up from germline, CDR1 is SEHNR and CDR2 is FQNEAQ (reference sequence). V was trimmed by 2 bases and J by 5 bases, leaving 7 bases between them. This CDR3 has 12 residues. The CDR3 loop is CASSLTGDEQYF. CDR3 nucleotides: TGTGCCAGCAGCTTAACGGGGGACGAGCAGTACTTC.

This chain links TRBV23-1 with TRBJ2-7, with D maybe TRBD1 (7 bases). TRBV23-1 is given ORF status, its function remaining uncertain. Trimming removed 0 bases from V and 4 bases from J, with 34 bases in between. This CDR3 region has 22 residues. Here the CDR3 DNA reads TGCGCCAGCAGTCAATCCCCAGGGGGGTCGTTCAATCACGGGCGGTACCGTTACGAGCAGTACTTC. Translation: CASSQSPGGSFNHGRYRYEQYF.

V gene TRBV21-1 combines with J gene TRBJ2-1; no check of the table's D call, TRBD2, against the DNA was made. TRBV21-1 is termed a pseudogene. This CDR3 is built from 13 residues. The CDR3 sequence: CASSKVGEDEQFF. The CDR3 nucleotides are TGTGCCAGCAGCAAAGTCGGGGAGGATGAGCAGTTCTTC.

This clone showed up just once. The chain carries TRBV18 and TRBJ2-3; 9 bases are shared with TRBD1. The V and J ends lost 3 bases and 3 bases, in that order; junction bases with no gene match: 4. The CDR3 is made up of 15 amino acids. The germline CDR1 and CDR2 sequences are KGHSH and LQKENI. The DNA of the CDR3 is TGTGCCAGCTCACCCCGGGACAGGGTTACAGATACGCAGTATTTT. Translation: CASSPRDRVTDTQYF.

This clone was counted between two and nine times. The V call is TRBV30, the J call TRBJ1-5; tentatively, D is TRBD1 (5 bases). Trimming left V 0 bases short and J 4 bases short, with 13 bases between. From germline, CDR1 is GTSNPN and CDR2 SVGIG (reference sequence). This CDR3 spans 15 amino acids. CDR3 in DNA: TGTGCCTGGAGTGTAACAGCGGGGGTTAATCAGCCCCAGCATTTT. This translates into CAWSVTAGVNQPQHF.

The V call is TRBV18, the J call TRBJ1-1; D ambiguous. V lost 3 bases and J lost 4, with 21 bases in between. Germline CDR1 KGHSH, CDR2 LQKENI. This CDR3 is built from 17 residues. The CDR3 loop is CASSPIMELVYGTEAFF. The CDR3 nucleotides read TGTGCCAGCTCACCCATAATGGAGCTTGTTTATGGCACTGAAGCTTTCTTT. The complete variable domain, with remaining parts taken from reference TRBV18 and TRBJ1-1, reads NAGVMQNPRHLVRRRGQEARLRCSPMKGHSHVYWYRQLPEEGLKFMVYLQKENIIDESGMPKERFSAEFPKEGPSILRIQQVVRGDSAAYFCASSPIMELVYGTEAFFGQGTRLTVV.

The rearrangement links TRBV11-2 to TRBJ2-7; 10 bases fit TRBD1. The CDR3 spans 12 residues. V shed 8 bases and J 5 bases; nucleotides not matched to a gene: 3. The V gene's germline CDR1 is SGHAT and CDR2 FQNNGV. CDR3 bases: TGTGCCAGCTCGACAGGGGGCAACGAGCAGTACTTC. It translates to CASSTGGNEQYF.

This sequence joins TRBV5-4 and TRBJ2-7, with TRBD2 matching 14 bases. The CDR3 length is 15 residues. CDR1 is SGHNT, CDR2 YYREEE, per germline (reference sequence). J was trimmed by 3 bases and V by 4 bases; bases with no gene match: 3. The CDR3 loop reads CASSPGTSGGYEQYF. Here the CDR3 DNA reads TGTGCCAGCAGCCCCGGGACTAGCGGGGGCTACGAGCAGTACTTC.